A single sample is the source of the 24 T cell receptor beta chains below, sequenced in a study of blood T cell repertoires in COVID-19. Produced via immunoSEQ multiplex PCR; TCRdb's table is partial and in-frame only. The table lists about 140,000 clones, under 80% of them singletons. Sequencing was performed on peripheral blood. Receptors were obtained from a man older than 75 with acute or convalescent COVID-19.

The rearrangement links TRBV7-2 to TRBJ2-7; tentatively, D is TRBD1 (5 bases). CDR3 size: 12 residues. Germline-derived CDR1 and CDR2 are SGHTA and FQGNSA. Between the trimmed V and J ends, which lost 2 bases and 6 bases, there was a span of 8 bases. CDR3 protein: CASSLWGSEQYF. CDR3 bases: TGTGCCAGCAGCTTATGGGGCTCCGAGCAGTACTTC.

Worth noting for this clone: An end of the junction differs from the germline gene, which may be a read error. V gene TRBV7-2 combines with J gene TRBJ2-5; D may be TRBD1 (5 bases). CDR1 and CDR2 from the germline V gene are SGHTA and FQGNSA. CDR3 length equals 14 residues. CDR3 nucleotide sequence: TGTGCCAGCAGATTAGACAGCCTAAAAGAGACCCAGTACTTC. Translating it yields CASRLDSLKETQYF.

This clone was observed once. The chain couples TRBV10-1 to TRBJ2-7; 8 nucleotides align to TRBD2. V lost 8 bases to trimming and J lost 5 bases; unmatched junction nucleotides: 8. Germline CDR1 reads WNHNN; CDR2 reads SYGVQD (reference sequence). The CDR3 is made up of 13 amino acids. Here the CDR3 reads CASRGGGGHEQYF. Written as DNA, the CDR3 is TGCGCCAGCCGGGGGGGAGGGGGACACGAGCAGTACTTC.

The V call is TRBV18, the J call TRBJ1-1; D gene uncertain. V lost 3 bases and J 8 bases, leaving 13 bases between the germline ends. The CDR3 spans 13 residues. Germline V gene data show CDR1 as KGHSH and CDR2 as LQKENI. For the CDR3, the DNA is TGTGCCAGCTCACCGACTACTTTGACCGAAGCTTTCTTT. It translates to CASSPTTLTEAFF.

This sequence joins TRBV3-1 (or the pseudogene TRBV3-2) and TRBJ2-5; possible D gene TRBD2, 5 bases. The CDR3 sequence is 13 residues long. CDR1 is LGHDT, CDR2 YNNKEL, per germline (reference sequence). Trimming removed 1 base from V and 4 bases from J, with 7 bases in between. CDR3: CASSQGGRETQYF. CDR3 DNA: TGTGCCAGCAGCCAAGGAGGGAGAGAGACCCAGTACTTC.

The rearrangement uses TRBV6-5 and TRBJ1-1; the D gene is possibly TRBD1 (5 bases). Germline V gene sequence: CDR1 MNHEY, CDR2 SVGAGI. The germline V and J ends were trimmed by 4 bases and 1 base, with 7 bases remaining between them. The CDR3 sequence is 13 residues long. The CDR3: CASSFDRNTEAFF. The CDR3 DNA reads as TGTGCCAGCAGTTTTGACAGGAACACTGAAGCTTTCTTT.

The chain links TRBV14 to TRBJ1-1, with D perhaps TRBD1 (5 bases). Germline CDR1 reads SGHDN; CDR2 reads FVKESK. Trimming removed 3 bases from V and 5 bases from J, with 13 bases in between. The CDR3 is 14 amino acids. CDR3 amino acids: CASSQDMTRTEAFF. CDR3 DNA: TGTGCCAGCAGCCAGGACATGACCCGAACTGAAGCTTTCTTT. Variable domain in full (rest from reference TRBV14 and TRBJ1-1): EAGVTQFPSHSVIEKGQTVTLRCDPISGHDNLYWYRRVMGKEIKFLLHFVKESKQDESGMPNNRFLAERTGGTYSTLKVQPAELEDSGVYFCASSQDMTRTEAFFGQGTRLTVV.

This clone has only a few counts. This chain uses TRBV10-3 with TRBJ1-1; D possibly corresponds to TRBD1 (5 bases). CDR3 length equals 13 residues. The V gene's germline CDR1 is ENHRY and CDR2 SYGVKD. Trimming shortened V by 6 bases and J by 3 bases, and 11 bases separated the two germline ends. The CDR3 spells CAIRGDSDTEAFF. For the CDR3, the DNA is TGTGCCATCAGAGGGGACTCGGACACTGAAGCTTTCTTT.

The V gene is TRBV11-3, the J gene TRBJ2-1; TRBD1 matches 9 bases. CDR3 length equals 15 residues. V lost 3 bases and J lost 7; bases outside the gene matches: 7. The germline CDR1 and CDR2 sequences are SGHNT and YENEEA. The CDR3 DNA reads as TGTGCCAGCAGCTTCCTACAGGGGGCGGGGAATGAGCAGTTCTTC. Translation: CASSFLQGAGNEQFF.

This chain links TRBV7-2 with TRBJ2-7, with a possible D match to TRBD2 (5 bases). The germline CDR1 and CDR2 sequences are SGHTA and FQGNSA. V was shortened by 3 bases and J by 7 bases, with 19 bases between the two germline ends. The CDR3 consists of 15 residues. As DNA, the CDR3 is TGTGCCAGCAGCTTGTTTGGTAGCGAGGTGGGGGAGCAGTACTTC. This sequence encodes CASSLFGSEVGEQYF.

The genes are TRBV6-5 and TRBJ1-2; possibly TRBD1 for D (6 bases). Trimming took 2 bases from V and 4 from J, leaving 11 bases between them. This CDR3 spans 14 amino acids. Germline V gene data show CDR1 as MNHEY and CDR2 as SVGAGI. CDR3 residues: CASSYAGVGYGYTF. The CDR3 DNA sequence: TGTGCCAGCAGTTACGCAGGGGTGGGCTATGGCTACACCTTC.

V is TRBV13 and J is TRBJ1-1; D is perhaps TRBD1 (6 bases). Germline V gene data show CDR1 as PRHDT and CDR2 as FYEKMQ (reference sequence). The CDR3 spans 14 residues. Trimming took 1 base from V and 5 from J, leaving 11 bases between them. In DNA form, the CDR3 reads TGTGCCAGCAGCTTAGAGGCCAGGGGAACTGAAGCTTTCTTT. It codes for CASSLEARGTEAFF.

The chain recombines TRBV24-1 with TRBJ2-2; D unresolved. Germline-derived CDR1 and CDR2 are KGHDR and SFDVKD. V lost 4 bases to trimming and J lost 5 bases, with 13 bases between them. The CDR3 is 15 residues long. CDR3 loop: CATSDPTHITGELFF. CDR3 nucleotides: TGTGCCACCAGTGACCCCACACACATTACCGGGGAGCTGTTTTTT.

The chain combines TRBV18 with TRBJ2-7; D is possibly TRBD2 (6 bases). This CDR3 spans 14 amino acids. Germline V gene data show CDR1 as KGHSH and CDR2 as LQKENI. V dropped 1 base and J dropped 2 bases, with 9 bases sitting between them. CDR3 coding DNA: TGTGCCAGCTCACCACTGGGGACTCCCTACGAGCAGTACTTC. As protein: CASSPLGTPYEQYF.

This clone was picked up a small number of times. The rearrangement links TRBV27 to TRBJ2-5; the D gene is possibly TRBD2 (6 bases). The CDR3 sequence is 18 residues long. Between the trimmed V and J ends, which lost 4 bases and 4 bases, there was a span of 25 bases. The germline CDR1 and CDR2 sequences are MNHEY and SMNVEV (reference sequence). The CDR3 DNA follows: TGTGCCAGCAGTTCCCGTGGGGGGTCGGGTTTAAGGTCAGAGACCCAGTACTTC. Its protein product is CASSSRGGSGLRSETQYF.

V usage is TRBV6-6 and J usage is TRBJ1-1; 7 bases agree with TRBD1. CDR1 and CDR2 from the germline V gene are MNHNY and SVGAGI (reference sequence). V lost 6 bases to trimming and J lost 3 bases; unmatched junction nucleotides: 10. The CDR3 extends over 15 amino acids. Here the CDR3 DNA reads TGTGCCAGCAGCCTGACAGGGCCCGGGGACACTGAAGCTTTCTTT. Its protein is CASSLTGPGDTEAFF.

J is TRBJ1-6 and V is TRBV6-6; D gene uncertain. The germline V gene has CDR1 MNHNY and CDR2 SVGAGI (reference sequence). Deletions cut 6 bases from V and 9 bases from J, with 12 bases between. This CDR3 has 13 amino acids. The CDR3, as DNA: TGTGCCAGCAGCCCAGATGGCCTTTCACCCCTCCACTTT. It translates to CASSPDGLSPLHF.

This rearrangement joins TRBV2 to TRBJ2-3; D unclear. The CDR3 runs to 12 residues. The V end lost 7 bases, the J end lost 0 bases, and 5 bases lay between the germline ends. Germline V lookup: CDR1 SNHLY, CDR2 FYNNEI. CDR3 bases: TGTGCCAGCACCCCTAGCACAGATACGCAGTATTTT. As protein: CASTPSTDTQYF.

V usage is TRBV29-1 and J usage is TRBJ1-1, with D uncertain. Germline CDR1 SQVTM, CDR2 ANQGSEA. This CDR3 contains 13 residues. V gave up 7 bases and J gave up 6 bases, with 18 bases separating them. The CDR3 region has the DNA TGCAGCGCACAAGGAGGGAAAGGCGCTGAAGCTTTCTTT. Amino acid sequence: CSAQGGKGAEAFF.

This sequence joins TRBV29-1 and TRBJ2-7; 8 positions match TRBD1. The CDR3 sequence is 13 residues long. The trim removed 5 bases at V and 2 bases at J, leaving 5 bases unmatched. Germline loops: CDR1 SQVTM, CDR2 ANQGSEA. For the CDR3, the DNA is TGCAGCGTTACGGACAGGGTCACCTACGAGCAGTACTTC. Translation: CSVTDRVTYEQYF.

V is TRBV7-3 and J is TRBJ2-1; TRBD2 aligns across 7 bases. Germline V gene data show CDR1 as SGHTA and CDR2 as FQGTGA. The ends lost 0 bases at V and 5 bases at J; junction bases unmatched: 7. The CDR3 has 16 amino acids. The CDR3 reads CASSLTGGISDNEQFF. DNA of the CDR3: TGTGCCAGCAGCTTAACGGGGGGGATTTCGGACAATGAGCAGTTCTTC.

This clone was detected many times. The chain has TRBV5-1 and TRBJ1-2; tentative D call: TRBD1 (5 bases). From germline, CDR1 is SGHRS and CDR2 YFSETQ. CDR3 length: 16 residues. Trimming cost V 5 bases and J 2 bases, with 19 bases left between them. The CDR3 sequence is CASSPEAGRQNYGYTF. CDR3 DNA sequence: TGCGCCAGCAGTCCTGAGGCCGGCCGACAGAACTATGGCTACACCTTC. The full variable domain, completed using reference TRBV5-1 and TRBJ1-2, is KAGVTQTPRYLIKTRGQQVTLSCSPISGHRSVSWYQQTPGQGLQFLFEYFSETQRNKGNFPGRFSGRQFSNSRSEMNVSTLELGDSALYLCASSPEAGRQNYGYTFGSGTRLTVV.

V and J are TRBV5-1 and TRBJ1-3, with D unresolved. There are 16 residues in the CDR3. Trimming pared 4 bases from V and 0 bases from J, leaving 14 bases between. Germline V CDR1 and CDR2: SGHRS, YFSETQ. The CDR3 nucleotides are TGCGCCAGCAGCCCCATGGGCGCCAGCTCTGGAAACACCATATATTTT. Protein product: CASSPMGASSGNTIYF. The full variable domain, in which reference TRBV5-1 and TRBJ1-3 provide the parts outside the CDR3, is KAGVTQTPRYLIKTRGQQVTLSCSPISGHRSVSWYQQTPGQGLQFLFEYFSETQRNKGNFPGRFSGRQFSNSRSEMNVSTLELGDSALYLCASSPMGASSGNTIYFGEGSWLTVV.

This chain links TRBV28 with TRBJ1-2; D unresolved. CDR1 is MDHEN, CDR2 SYDVKM, per germline. V lost 5 bases and J 6 bases, leaving 13 bases between the germline ends. The CDR3 contains 13 residues. CDR3 loop: CASSLRGTNGYTF. As DNA, the CDR3 is TGTGCCAGCAGTCTCCGGGGAACTAATGGCTACACCTTC.